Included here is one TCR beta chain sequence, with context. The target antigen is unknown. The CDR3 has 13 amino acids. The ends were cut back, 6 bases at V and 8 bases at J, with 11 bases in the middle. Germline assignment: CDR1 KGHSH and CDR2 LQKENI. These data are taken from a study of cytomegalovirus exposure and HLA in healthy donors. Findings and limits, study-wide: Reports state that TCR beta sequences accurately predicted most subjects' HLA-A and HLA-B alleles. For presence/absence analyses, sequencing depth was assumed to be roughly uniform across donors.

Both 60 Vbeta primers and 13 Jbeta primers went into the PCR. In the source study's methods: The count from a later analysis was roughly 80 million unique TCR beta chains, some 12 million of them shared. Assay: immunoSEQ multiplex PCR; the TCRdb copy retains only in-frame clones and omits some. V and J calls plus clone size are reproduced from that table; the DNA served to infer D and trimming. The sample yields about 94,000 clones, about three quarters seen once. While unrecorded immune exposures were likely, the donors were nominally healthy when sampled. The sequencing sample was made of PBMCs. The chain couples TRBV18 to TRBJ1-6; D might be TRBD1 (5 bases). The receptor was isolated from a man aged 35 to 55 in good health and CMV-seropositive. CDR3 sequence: CASSLRGDSPLHF. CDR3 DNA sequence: TGTGCCAGCTCCCTCCGGGGGGATTCACCCCTCCACTTT.